These T cell receptor beta chains were read from a single sample in a study of cytomegalovirus exposure and HLA in healthy donors. The protocol was immunoSEQ multiplex PCR, while the TCRdb copy is restricted to in-frame clones and leaves out a portion. In the table there are roughly 160,000 clones, about 65% of which are singletons. The sample consisted of PBMCs. Receptors were obtained from a girl aged 10-17 years in good health and CMV-seronegative. The CDR3 runs from the conserved cysteine through the conserved F or W. The D gene is left open where the match is weak. Not all rows give a size; the values are once, few, many and, for expanded clones, a class.

clone size	V gene	J gene	D gene	CDR3 DNA	CDR3 protein
NA	TRBV6-5	TRBJ1-2	NA	TGTGCCAGCAGTTTAACAGGGAGTAGTGGCTACACCTTC	CASSLTGSSGYTF
NA	TRBV7-9	TRBJ2-1	TRBD1	TGTGCCAGCAGCTTTACCGGGACAGGGAGTCGACATGAGCAGTTCTTC	CASSFTGTGSRHEQFF
few	TRBV4-1	TRBJ1-1	TRBD1	TGCGCCAGCAGCCAAAACCTGGCAGGGGGCACTGAAGCTTTCTTT	CASSQNLAGGTEAFF
NA	TRBV30	TRBJ1-2	NA	TGTGCCTGGAGTGGTACAGCACAACTTACCTATGGCTACACCTTC	CAWSGTAQLTYGYTF
NA	TRBV6-4	TRBJ2-1	NA	TGTGCCAGCAGTGATTCGGGAAAATCAGATGAGCAGTTCTTC	CASSDSGKSDEQFF
NA	TRBV5-6	TRBJ2-2	NA	TGTGCCAGCATAGGCGGGGACGAAGACACCGGGGAGCTGTTTTTT	CASIGGDEDTGELFF
once	TRBV7-3	TRBJ1-6	TRBD1	TGTGCCAGCAGCCCTGGGAACAGGGGTAATTCACCCCTCCACTTT	CASSPGNRGNSPLHF
once	TRBV7-9	TRBJ2-7	TRBD1	TGTGCCAGCAGCGTCGGTTCAGGACAGGGAACCTACGAGCAGTACTTC	CASSVGSGQGTYEQYF
few	TRBV5-6	TRBJ2-5	NA	TGTGCCAGCAGCTTCGGTTCGGAGACCCAGTACTTC	CASSFGSETQYF
NA	TRBV2	TRBJ1-5	TRBD1	TGTGCCAGCAGTACAGGGGAGGATTATAGCAATCAGCCCCAGCATTTT	CASSTGEDYSNQPQHF
NA	TRBV19	TRBJ2-5	TRBD1	TGTGCCAGTAGGAAGGAACAGGGGGAACAAGAGACCCAGTACTTC	CASRKEQGEQETQYF
NA	TRBV6-5	TRBJ1-1	TRBD1	TGTGCCAGCGGGCAGGGGGGTGACACTGAAGCTTTCTTT	CASGQGGDTEAFF
NA	TRBV19	TRBJ2-7	NA	TGTGCCAGTTCACAGGGACACCCCGCCTACGAGCAGTACTTC	CASSQGHPAYEQYF
NA	TRBV19	TRBJ2-7	NA	TGTGCCAGTAGTAGGACAGTTTCCTACGAGCAGTACTTC	CASSRTVSYEQYF
NA	TRBV9	TRBJ2-4	NA	TGTGCCAGCAGCGTAGAAGGGGTGGGGGGAACCAAAAACATTCAGTACTTC	CASSVEGVGGTKNIQYF
NA	TRBV11-2	TRBJ1-1	NA	TGTGCCAGCAGCACCTACCCCGCTGAAGCTTTCTTT	CASSTYPAEAFF
NA	TRBV14	TRBJ1-4	TRBD1	TGTGCCAGCAGTAGGACAGGGGGCGCAGAAAAACTGTTTTTT	CASSRTGGAEKLFF
once	TRBV6-1	TRBJ2-3	NA	TGTGCCAGCAGTGAAACCCGGGGGAGCACAGATACGCAGTATTTT	CASSETRGSTDTQYF
NA	TRBV5-1	TRBJ2-1	NA	TGCGCCAGCAGCTACTATGAATTTAATGAGCAGTTCTTC	CASSYYEFNEQFF
NA	TRBV27	TRBJ1-2	TRBD1	TGTGCCAGCAGTCCGGACAGGGTCTATGGCTACACCTTC	CASSPDRVYGYTF
NA	TRBV6-5	TRBJ1-5	NA	TGTGCCAGCAGGGCAAATCAGCCCCAGCATTTT	CASRANQPQHF
once	TRBV15	TRBJ2-7	TRBD2	TGTGCCACCAGCAGAGATGTGGCTAGCGGGGGGGCCTTTCCCAACGAGCAGTACTTC	CATSRDVASGGAFPNEQYF
few	TRBV6-5	TRBJ2-7	NA	TGTGCCAGCTGGGGGGGCAGGTCCTACGAGCAGTACTTC	CASWGGRSYEQYF
NA	TRBV25-1	TRBJ1-2	NA	TGTGCCAGCAGTGAATCCTTCTGGACAGAAGGCTACACCTTC	CASSESFWTEGYTF
NA	TRBV30	TRBJ2-7	TRBD2	TGTGCCTGGAATTACGGGGGGGCCTCCTACGAGCAGTACTTC	CAWNYGGASYEQYF
NA	TRBV6-1	TRBJ2-5	NA	TGTGCCAGCACACAGGGTCCGACCCAGTACTTC	CASTQGPTQYF
once	TRBV29-1	TRBJ1-1	NA	TGCAGCGTTGAGTCCAGAGGGCGGAACACTGAAGCTTTCTTT	CSVESRGRNTEAFF
NA	TRBV10-3	TRBJ2-7	TRBD1	TGTGCCATCAGTGAGACAGGGGGCTACGAGCAGTACTTC	CAISETGGYEQYF
NA	TRBV19	TRBJ2-1	NA	TGTGCCAGTAGTATAGAGGTAGGGGTGGGGAAAAAGTTCTTC	CASSIEVGVGKKFF
once	TRBV29-1	TRBJ2-5	NA	TGCAGCGCGTTAGATGTGGAGACCCAGTACTTC	CSALDVETQYF
NA	TRBV2	TRBJ2-2	NA	TGTGCCAGCAGGGAGGACCCCTTGGCCGGGGAGCTGTTTTTT	CASREDPLAGELFF
few	TRBV10-3	TRBJ2-3	NA	TGTGCCATCAGTGACAGGCGCACAGATACGCAGTATTTT	CAISDRRTDTQYF
NA	TRBV15	TRBJ1-5	NA	TGTGCCACCAGCCCTAGTAAAAGTCAGCCCCAGCATTTT	CATSPSKSQPQHF
NA	TRBV6-5	TRBJ2-7	TRBD2	TGTGCCAGCAGTTACGGCGGGGGGCTTTCCTACGAGCAGTACTTC	CASSYGGGLSYEQYF
NA	TRBV30	TRBJ1-2	NA	TGTGCCTGGAGTATTAGCGCCGGCGGCTACACCTTC	CAWSISAGGYTF